This T cell receptor beta chain appears in the sequencing data of a study of beta chain features in type 1 diabetes. The CDR3 length is 14 residues. The V and J ends lost 6 bases and 4 bases respectively, with 14 bases between them. Germline CDR1 is MNHEY and CDR2 is SVGAGI. Since all of the isolated RNA was reverse transcribed, expressed TCRB transcripts were what got sequenced. Clones were sequenced by immunoSEQ multiplex PCR, and TCRdb holds only the in-frame ones, with some missing. This sample has 150,000 to 200,000 clones, with about 10% found just once. Broader study findings: Shortening of TCRB CDR3s, moderate but significant, appeared in all four CD4+ subsets of Type 1 diabetes patients. Equally in patients and controls, shorter templates might have been favored by PCR.

This clone has just a few counts. Its antigen is unknown. Naive, central memory, regulatory and stem cell-like memory cells within the CD4+ compartment were sorted using CD45RO/CCR7/CD25/CD127/CD95/CD27. Material: central memory CD4+ T cells from blood. The V gene is TRBV6-5, the J gene TRBJ2-3; D not certain. The sequence was obtained from a woman younger than 45 with type 1 diabetes. Written as DNA, the CDR3 is TGTGCCAGCAGCCCAACTTCCCGGGCAGATACGCAGTATTTT. Residues: CASSPTSRADTQYF.